This entry describes one TCR beta chain. Antigen unknown. This record belongs to a study of Ad26.COV2.S vaccination and SARS-CoV-2 variants. The germline CDR1 and CDR2 sequences are SGHVS and FQNEAQ. Deletions cut 3 bases from V and 2 bases from J, with 11 bases between. This CDR3 has 15 amino acids. Overall study findings and caveats: Substantial breadth in spike-specific CD8+ and CD4+ T cell responses was reportedly seen after vaccination.

Measured with immunoSEQ multiplex PCR; TCRdb has only the in-frame clones, and not every one. The sample lists some 350,000 clones; 85% were seen once. Indicated treatment: about 20 received Ad26.COV2.S at low or high dose, single or two shots; 5 received placebo; per-sample allocation not given. Sample collection was performed on day 63 after the first vaccine or placebo injection. The input for sequencing was peripheral blood, taken in a trial of Ad26.COV2.S vaccine versus placebo. This chain joins TRBV7-8 and TRBJ1-5, with a weak D call TRBD1 (5 bases). The source is a person between 18 and 65 years old who received the Ad26.COV2.S COVID-19 vaccine or a placebo. DNA of the CDR3: TGTGCCAGCAGCTTGAGGGGAACCCGCAATCAGCCCCAGCATTTT. Protein product: CASSLRGTRNQPQHF.